This T cell receptor beta chain is drawn from a study of shared clonotypes between healthy human individuals. Study at large: Samples came from two female and a few male donors aged 18 to 49.

The CD4+ fraction was divided into a CD45RA+ naive subset and a CD45RA-negative memory subset. The DNA input per sorted-subset replicate PCR was roughly 180 ng, corresponding to around 30,000 T cell genomes. The assay was immunoSEQ multiplex PCR, and TCRdb's table has in-frame clones only and misses some. The data contain about 700,000 clones, under 80% of them singletons. Study-wide results and caveats: Limited genetic and exposure-history diversity came from having few donors.

This clone has a handful of counts. Its antigen remains unidentified. The V gene's germline CDR1 is SQVTM and CDR2 ANQGSEA. The V gene lost 8 bases and the J gene lost 5 bases, with 15 bases spanning the gap. This CDR3 contains 13 residues. This receptor was taken from a woman aged 25 to 39 in good health. V and J are TRBV29-1 and TRBJ2-2; D remains ambiguous. Sequencing was carried out using memory CD4+ T cells sorted from blood. Subset of the sample: CD45RA-negative fraction. CDR3 loop: CSFCSIRTGELFF. The CDR3 DNA follows: TGCAGCTTCTGTTCCATCCGAACCGGGGAGCTGTTTTTT.